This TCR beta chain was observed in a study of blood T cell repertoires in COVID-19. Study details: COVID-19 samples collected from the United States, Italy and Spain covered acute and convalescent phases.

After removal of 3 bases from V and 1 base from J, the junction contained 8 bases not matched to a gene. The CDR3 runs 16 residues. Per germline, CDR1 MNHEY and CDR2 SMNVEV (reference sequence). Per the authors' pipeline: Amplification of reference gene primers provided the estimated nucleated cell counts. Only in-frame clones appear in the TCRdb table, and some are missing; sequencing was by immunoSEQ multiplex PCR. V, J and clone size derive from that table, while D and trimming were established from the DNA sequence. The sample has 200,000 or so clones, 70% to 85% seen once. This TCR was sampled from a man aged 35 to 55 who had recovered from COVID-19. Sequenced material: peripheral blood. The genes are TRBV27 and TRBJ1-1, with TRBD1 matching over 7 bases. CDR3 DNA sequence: TGTGCCAGCAGTTTTAACAGGGGCAGTGGGAACACTGAAGCTTTCTTT. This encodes CASSFNRGSGNTEAFF.